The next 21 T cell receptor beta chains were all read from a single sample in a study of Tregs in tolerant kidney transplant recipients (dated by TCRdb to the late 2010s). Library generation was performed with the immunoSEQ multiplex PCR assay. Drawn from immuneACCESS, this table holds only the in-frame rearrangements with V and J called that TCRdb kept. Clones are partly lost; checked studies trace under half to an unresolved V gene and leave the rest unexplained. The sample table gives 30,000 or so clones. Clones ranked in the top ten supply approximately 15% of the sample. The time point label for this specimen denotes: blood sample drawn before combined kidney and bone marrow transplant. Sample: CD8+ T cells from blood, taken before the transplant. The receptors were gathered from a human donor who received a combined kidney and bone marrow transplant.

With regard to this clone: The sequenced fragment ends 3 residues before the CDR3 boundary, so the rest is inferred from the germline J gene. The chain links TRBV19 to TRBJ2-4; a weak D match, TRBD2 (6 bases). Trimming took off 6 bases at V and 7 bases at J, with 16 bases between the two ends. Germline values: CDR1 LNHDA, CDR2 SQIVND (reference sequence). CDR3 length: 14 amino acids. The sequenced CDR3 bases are TGTGCCAGTAGCGCGGGACTTTTTAGCAACATT. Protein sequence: CASSAGLFSNI. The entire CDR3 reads CASSAGLFSNIQYF. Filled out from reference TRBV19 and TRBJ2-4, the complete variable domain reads DGGITQSPKYLFRKEGQNVTLSCEQNLNHDAMYWYRQDPGQGLRLIYYSQIVNDFQKGDIAEGYSVSREKKESFPLTVTSAQKNPTAFYLCASSAGLFSNIQYFGAGTRLSVL.

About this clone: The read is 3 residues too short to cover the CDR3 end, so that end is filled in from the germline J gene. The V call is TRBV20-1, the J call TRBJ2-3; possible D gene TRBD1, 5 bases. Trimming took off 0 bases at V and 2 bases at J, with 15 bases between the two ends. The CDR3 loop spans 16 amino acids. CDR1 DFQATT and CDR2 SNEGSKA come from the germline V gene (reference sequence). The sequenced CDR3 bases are TGCAGTGCTAGAGATCCGGACAAAGGAAACACAGATACG. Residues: CSARDPDKGNTDT. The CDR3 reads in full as CSARDPDKGNTDTQYF.

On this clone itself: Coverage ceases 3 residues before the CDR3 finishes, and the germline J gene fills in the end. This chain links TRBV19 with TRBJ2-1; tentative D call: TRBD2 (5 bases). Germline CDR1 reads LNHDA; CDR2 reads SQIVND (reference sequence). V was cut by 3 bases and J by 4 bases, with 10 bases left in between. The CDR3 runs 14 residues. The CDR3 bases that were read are TGTGCCAGTAGTATCACTGACTATTACAATGAG. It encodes CASSITDYYNE. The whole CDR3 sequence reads CASSITDYYNEQFF.

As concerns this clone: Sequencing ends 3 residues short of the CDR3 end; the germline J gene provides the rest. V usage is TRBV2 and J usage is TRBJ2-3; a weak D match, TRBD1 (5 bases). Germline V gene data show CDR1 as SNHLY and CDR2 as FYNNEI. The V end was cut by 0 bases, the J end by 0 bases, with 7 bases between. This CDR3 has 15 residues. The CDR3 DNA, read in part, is TGTGCCAGCAGTGAAGCAGGGGTCAGCACAGATACG. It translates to CASSEAGVSTDT. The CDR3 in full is CASSEAGVSTDTQYF.

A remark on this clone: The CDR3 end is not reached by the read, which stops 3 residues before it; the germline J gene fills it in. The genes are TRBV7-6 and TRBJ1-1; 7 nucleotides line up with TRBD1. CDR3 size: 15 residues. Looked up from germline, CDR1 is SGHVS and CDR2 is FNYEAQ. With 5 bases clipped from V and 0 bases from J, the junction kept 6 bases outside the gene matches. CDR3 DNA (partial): TGTGCCAGCAGCACAGGGGCCAACATGAACACTGAA. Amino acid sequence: CASSTGANMNTE. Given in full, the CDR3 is CASSTGANMNTEAFF.

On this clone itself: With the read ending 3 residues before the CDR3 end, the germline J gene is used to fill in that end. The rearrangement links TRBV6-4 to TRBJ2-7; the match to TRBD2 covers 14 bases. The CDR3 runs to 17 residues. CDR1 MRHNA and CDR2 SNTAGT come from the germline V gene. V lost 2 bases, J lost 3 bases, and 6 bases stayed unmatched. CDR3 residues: CASSDLGTSGSYYEQYF. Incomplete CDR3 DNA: TGTGCCAGCAGTGACCTCGGGACTAGCGGGAGTTACTACGAG.

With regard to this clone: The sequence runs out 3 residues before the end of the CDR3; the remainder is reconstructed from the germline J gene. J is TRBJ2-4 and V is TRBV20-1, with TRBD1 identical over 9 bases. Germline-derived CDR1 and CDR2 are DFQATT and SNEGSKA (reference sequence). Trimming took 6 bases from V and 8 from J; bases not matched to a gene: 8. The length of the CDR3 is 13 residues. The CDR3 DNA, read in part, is TGCAGTGCGAGGGGACAGGGTGATTACATT. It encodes CSARGQGDYI. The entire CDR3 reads CSARGQGDYIQYF.

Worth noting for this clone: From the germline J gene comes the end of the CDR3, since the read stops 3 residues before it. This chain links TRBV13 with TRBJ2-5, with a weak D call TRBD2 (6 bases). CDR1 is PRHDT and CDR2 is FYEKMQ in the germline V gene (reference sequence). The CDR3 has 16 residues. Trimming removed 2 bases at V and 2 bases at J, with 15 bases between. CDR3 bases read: TGTGCCAGCAGCTTACGCCTGGGGACTGAACAAGAGACC. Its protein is CASSLRLGTEQET. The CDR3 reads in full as CASSLRLGTEQETQYF.

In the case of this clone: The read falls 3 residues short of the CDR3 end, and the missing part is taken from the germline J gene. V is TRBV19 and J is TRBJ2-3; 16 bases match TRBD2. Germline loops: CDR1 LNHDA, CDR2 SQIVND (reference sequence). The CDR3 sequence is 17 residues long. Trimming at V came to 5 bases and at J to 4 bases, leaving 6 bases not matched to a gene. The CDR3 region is CASSFGTSGRAADTQYF. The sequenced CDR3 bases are TGTGCCAGTAGTTTCGGGACTAGCGGGAGGGCGGCAGATACG.

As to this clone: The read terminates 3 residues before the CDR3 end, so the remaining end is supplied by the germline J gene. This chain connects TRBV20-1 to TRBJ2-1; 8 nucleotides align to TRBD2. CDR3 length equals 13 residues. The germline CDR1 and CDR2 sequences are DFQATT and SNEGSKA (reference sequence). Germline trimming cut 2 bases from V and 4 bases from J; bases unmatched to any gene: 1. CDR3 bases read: TGCAGTGCTAGAACTAGCGGATACAATGAG. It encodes CSARTSGYNE. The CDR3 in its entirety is CSARTSGYNEQFF.

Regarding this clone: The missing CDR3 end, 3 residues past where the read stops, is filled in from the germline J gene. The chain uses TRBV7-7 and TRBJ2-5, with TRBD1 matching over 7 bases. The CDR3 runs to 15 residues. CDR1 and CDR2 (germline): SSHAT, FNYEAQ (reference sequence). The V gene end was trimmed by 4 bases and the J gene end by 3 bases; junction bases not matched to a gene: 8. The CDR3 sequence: CASSSTGQKEETQYF. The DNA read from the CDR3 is TGTGCCAGCAGCTCCACGGGACAGAAAGAAGAGACC. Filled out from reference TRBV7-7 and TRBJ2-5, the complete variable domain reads GAGVSQSPRYKVTKRGQDVTLRCDPISSHATLYWYQQALGQGPEFLTYFNYEAQPDKSGLPSDRFSAERPEGSISTLTIQRTEQRDSAMYRCASSSTGQKEETQYFGPGTRLLVL.

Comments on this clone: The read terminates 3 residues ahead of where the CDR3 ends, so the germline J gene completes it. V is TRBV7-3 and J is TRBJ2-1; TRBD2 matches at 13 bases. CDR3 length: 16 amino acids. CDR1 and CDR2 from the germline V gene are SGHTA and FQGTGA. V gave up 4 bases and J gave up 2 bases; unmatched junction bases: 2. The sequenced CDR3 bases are TGTGCCAGCAGCTCGGGACTAGCGGGACCCTACAATGAG. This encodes CASSSGLAGPYNE. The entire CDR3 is CASSSGLAGPYNEQFF.

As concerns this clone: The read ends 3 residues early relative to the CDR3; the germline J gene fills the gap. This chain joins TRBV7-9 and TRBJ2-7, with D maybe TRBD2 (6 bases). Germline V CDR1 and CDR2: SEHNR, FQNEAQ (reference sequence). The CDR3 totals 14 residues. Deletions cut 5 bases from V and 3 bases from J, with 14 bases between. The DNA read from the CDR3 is TGTGCCAGCAGCGGGGGGACTCGGCGCTACGAG. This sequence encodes CASSGGTRRYE. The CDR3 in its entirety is CASSGGTRRYEQYF.

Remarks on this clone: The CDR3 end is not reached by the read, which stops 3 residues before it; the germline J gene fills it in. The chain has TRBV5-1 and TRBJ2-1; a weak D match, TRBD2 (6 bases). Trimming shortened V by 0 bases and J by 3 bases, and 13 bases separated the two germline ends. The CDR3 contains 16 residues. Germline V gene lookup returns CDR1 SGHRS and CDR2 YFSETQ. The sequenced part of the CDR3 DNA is TGCGCCAGCAGCTTGGGTTTGGACTACCACTACAATGAG. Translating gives CASSLGLDYHYNE. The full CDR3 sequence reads CASSLGLDYHYNEQFF.

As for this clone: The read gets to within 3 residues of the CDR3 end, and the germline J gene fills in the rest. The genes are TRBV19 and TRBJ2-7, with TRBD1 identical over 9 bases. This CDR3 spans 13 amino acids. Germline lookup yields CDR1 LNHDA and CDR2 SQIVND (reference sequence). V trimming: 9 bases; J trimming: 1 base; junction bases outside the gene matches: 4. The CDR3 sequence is CARTGTGSYEQYF. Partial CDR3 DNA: TGTGCCAGAACCGGGACAGGGTCCTACGAG.

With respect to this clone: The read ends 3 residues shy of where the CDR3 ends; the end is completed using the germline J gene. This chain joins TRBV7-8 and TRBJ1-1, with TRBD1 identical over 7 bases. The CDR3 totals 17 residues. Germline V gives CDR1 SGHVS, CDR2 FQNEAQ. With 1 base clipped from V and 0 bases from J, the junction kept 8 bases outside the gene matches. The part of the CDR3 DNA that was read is TGTGCCAGCAGCTTAGGCCCAAGGGGGACAGTGAACACTGAA. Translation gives CASSLGPRGTVNTE. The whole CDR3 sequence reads CASSLGPRGTVNTEAFF.

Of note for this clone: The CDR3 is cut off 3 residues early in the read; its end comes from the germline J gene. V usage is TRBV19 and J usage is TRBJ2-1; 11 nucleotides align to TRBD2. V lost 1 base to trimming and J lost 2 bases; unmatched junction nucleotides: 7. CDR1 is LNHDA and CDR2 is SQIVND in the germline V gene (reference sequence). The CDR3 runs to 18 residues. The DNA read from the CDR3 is TGTGCCAGTAGTATAGGCGGGGGGGGACTAGCGGCCTACAATGAG. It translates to CASSIGGGGLAAYNE. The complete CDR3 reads CASSIGGGGLAAYNEQFF. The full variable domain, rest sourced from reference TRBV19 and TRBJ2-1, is DGGITQSPKYLFRKEGQNVTLSCEQNLNHDAMYWYRQDPGQGLRLIYYSQIVNDFQKGDIAEGYSVSREKKESFPLTVTSAQKNPTAFYLCASSIGGGGLAAYNEQFFGPGTRLTVL.

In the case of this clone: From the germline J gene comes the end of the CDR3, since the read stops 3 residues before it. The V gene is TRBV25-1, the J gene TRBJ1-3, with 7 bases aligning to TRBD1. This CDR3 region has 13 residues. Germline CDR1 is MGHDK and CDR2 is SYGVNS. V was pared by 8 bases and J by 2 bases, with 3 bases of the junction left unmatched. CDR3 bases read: TGTGCCAGCCTCGACAGGGCTGGAAACACC. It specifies CASLDRAGNT. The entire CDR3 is CASLDRAGNTIYF. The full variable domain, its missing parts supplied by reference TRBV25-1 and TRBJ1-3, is EADIYQTPRYLVIGTGKKITLECSQTMGHDKMYWYQQDPGMELHLIHYSYGVNSTEKGDLSSESTVSRIRTEHFPLTLESARPSHTSQYLCASLDRAGNTIYFGEGSWLTVV.

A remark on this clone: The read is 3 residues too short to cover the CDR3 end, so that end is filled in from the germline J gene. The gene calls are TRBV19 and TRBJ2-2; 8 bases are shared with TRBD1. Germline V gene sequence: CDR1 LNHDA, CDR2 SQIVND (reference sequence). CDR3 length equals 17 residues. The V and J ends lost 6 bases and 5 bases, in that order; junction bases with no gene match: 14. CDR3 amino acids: CASSPTRGQGKTGELFF. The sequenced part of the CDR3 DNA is TGTGCCAGTAGCCCAACTAGAGGACAGGGAAAAACCGGGGAG.

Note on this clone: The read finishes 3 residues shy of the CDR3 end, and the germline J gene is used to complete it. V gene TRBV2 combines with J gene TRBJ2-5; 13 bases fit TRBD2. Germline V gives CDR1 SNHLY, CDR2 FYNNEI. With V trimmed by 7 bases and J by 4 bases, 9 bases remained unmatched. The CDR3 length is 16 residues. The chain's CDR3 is CASMGGLAGDGETQYF. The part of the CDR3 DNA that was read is TGTGCCAGCATGGGAGGACTAGCGGGAGATGGAGAGACC. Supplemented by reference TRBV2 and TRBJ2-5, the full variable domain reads EPEVTQTPSHQVTQMGQEVILRCVPISNHLYFYWYRQILGQKVEFLVSFYNNEISEKSEIFDDQFSVERPDGSNFTLKIRSTKLEDSAMYFCASMGGLAGDGETQYFGPGTRLLVL.

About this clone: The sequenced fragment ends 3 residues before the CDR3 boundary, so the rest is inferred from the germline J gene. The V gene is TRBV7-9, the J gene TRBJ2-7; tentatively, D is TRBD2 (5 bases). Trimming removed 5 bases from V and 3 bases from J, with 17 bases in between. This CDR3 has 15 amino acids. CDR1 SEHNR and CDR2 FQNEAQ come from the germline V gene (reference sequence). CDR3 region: CASSLPRGEDYEQYF. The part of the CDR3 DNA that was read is TGTGCCAGCAGCCTCCCCCGGGGAGAAGACTACGAG.